Sequencing of this T cell receptor beta chain was carried out in a study of vaccination and CD4 T cells after COVID-19. As for this clonotype: Antigen specificity is unknown.

Treatment described: roughly 11-day PBMC culture with coronavirus spike peptide pools or control peptides (ViraFEST assay). The Oncomine TCR Beta short-read assay sequenced DNA from cultured CD4+ T cells. A single record per CDR3 protein comes from TCRdb applying MiXCR to the PCR reads. The table shows about 18,000 distinct CDR3 sequences, with more than 50% occurring only once. Sequenced here: CD4+ T cells from blood, cultured in vitro, sampled before SARS-CoV-2 vaccination. The TCR comes from a human donor who had recovered from COVID-19.

This CDR3 is CASSYRRAQGGETQYF. The CDR3 DNA reads TGTGCCAGCAGTTACCGACGGGCCCAGGGAGGGGAGACCCAGTACTTC. The rearrangement uses TRBV6-2 or TRBV6-3 and TRBJ2-5; 7 nucleotides line up with TRBD2. Germline CDR1 and CDR2: MNHEY and SVGEGT. The CDR3 has 16 residues. Trimming took 2 bases from V and 5 from J; bases not matched to a gene: 11.